This T cell receptor beta chain was retrieved from a study of beta chain features in type 1 diabetes. Study outcomes and limitations: Shortening that was moderate but significant affected the TCRB CDR3s of Type 1 diabetes patients in all four CD4+ subsets. Equally in patients and controls, shorter templates might have been favored by PCR.

The germline CDR1 and CDR2 sequences are MNHEY and SVGAGI. The CDR3 spans 15 residues. The V gene lost 6 bases and the J gene lost 0 bases, with 12 bases spanning the gap. On this clone: Antigen specificity is unknown.

Expressed TCRB transcripts were sequenced because the entire RNA isolate underwent reverse transcription. Assay: immunoSEQ multiplex PCR; the TCRdb copy retains only in-frame clones and omits some. The sample records around 40,000 clones, 60% to 75% being singletons. Sequenced sample: Tregs from blood. The J gene is TRBJ2-4, the V gene TRBV6-5, with D possibly TRBD1 on 5 matching bases. This TCR was sampled from a man aged 25 to 40 with type 1 diabetes. Some clones in this sample may be carry-over from other donors' samples. The CDR3 region is CASSSTGIAKNIQYF. CDR3 bases: TGTGCCAGCAGCTCAACAGGAATAGCCAAAAACATTCAGTACTTC.